A single T cell receptor (beta chain) is shown here with its context. The target antigen is unknown. One entry per CDR3 protein, called by TCRdb with MiXCR from the reads. This table has about 920,000 distinct CDR3 sequences, approximately 31% appearing once. The length of the CDR3 is 14 residues. V lost 6 bases to trimming and J lost 4 bases, with 16 bases between them. This entry comes from a study of T cell repertoires in cytomegalovirus infection. About the study: Well-studied HLA-B-restricted CMV epitopes were used in the study alongside recently identified HLA-C-restricted ones. Study-level results: Summed frequency of public TCR beta families distinguished CMV carriers with the relevant HLA.

The rearrangement links TRBV12-3 or TRBV12-4 to TRBJ2-7; D unclear. The source material was cultured CD8+ T cells from PBMCs, sampled from culture after CMV antigen stimulation. The sequence derives from a human donor in good health (CMV status not recorded). Some clones in this sample may be carry-over from other donors' samples. The CDR3 reads CASSFIEAEYEQYF. The CDR3 DNA reads TGTGCCAGCAGCTTCATAGAGGCCGAATACGAGCAGTACTTC.